Sequencing of this TCR beta chain was carried out in a study of T-cell reconstitution after alpha-beta-depleted transplantation in children. Overall study results and limits: The study traced high day-60 TCRbeta diversity in some patients to surviving recipient T cells and thymic progenitors. Reportedly, only several hundred clones from non-depleted graft cells drove alpha-beta T-cell counts at about two months. One year post-transplant, T-cell counts and diversity were largely derived from T cells produced anew.

Construction of the TCRbeta library involved unique molecular identifiers. TCRdb passed the PCR reads through MiXCR, listing each CDR3 protein once. Here the sample spans 200,000 to 300,000 distinct CDR3 sequences, about 23% being singletons. This clonotype was seen just once. Its matching antigen is unknown. V trimming: 5 bases; J trimming: 2 bases; junction bases outside the gene matches: 8. Germline V gives CDR1 LNHNV, CDR2 YYDKDF (reference sequence). This CDR3 is 15 amino acids long. The sample here was PBMCs, taken before TCRalphabeta/CD19-depleted stem cell transplant. The chain employs TRBV15 and TRBJ2-7, with 8 bases aligning to TRBD1. The receptor was isolated from a girl aged 2-10 years with Fanconi anemia, due to receive a stem cell transplant. In nucleotides, the CDR3 is TGTGCCACCAGCGACCCGGGACAGGTCGCCTACGAGCAGTACTTC. Amino acid sequence: CATSDPGQVAYEQYF.